This TCR beta chain was captured by sequencing in a study of blood T cell repertoires in COVID-19. Across the whole study: The United States, Italy and Spain supplied acute and convalescent COVID-19 samples. The cDNA or gDNA used as material had been derived from T cells, B-cell-depleted T cells, or PBMCs.

Methods used by the authors: Counts of nucleated cells, estimated from reference gene primer amplification, were obtained. Produced via immunoSEQ multiplex PCR; TCRdb's table is partial and in-frame only. D and trimming were read from the DNA, whereas the V and J calls and clone size are those reported in that table. The sample has approximately 200,000 clones, 88% seen once. CDR3 length: 13 residues. Between the trimmed V and J ends, which lost 6 bases and 1 base, there was a span of 9 bases. Germline V gene sequence: CDR1 ENHRY, CDR2 SYGVKD. The chain uses TRBV10-3 and TRBJ1-1; a weak D match, TRBD1 (6 bases). The sample consisted of peripheral blood. This sequence was found in a man in his 70s with acute or convalescent COVID-19. The CDR3 bases are TGTGCCATCAGACTACAGGGGAACACTGAAGCTTTCTTT. Translation: CAIRLQGNTEAFF.